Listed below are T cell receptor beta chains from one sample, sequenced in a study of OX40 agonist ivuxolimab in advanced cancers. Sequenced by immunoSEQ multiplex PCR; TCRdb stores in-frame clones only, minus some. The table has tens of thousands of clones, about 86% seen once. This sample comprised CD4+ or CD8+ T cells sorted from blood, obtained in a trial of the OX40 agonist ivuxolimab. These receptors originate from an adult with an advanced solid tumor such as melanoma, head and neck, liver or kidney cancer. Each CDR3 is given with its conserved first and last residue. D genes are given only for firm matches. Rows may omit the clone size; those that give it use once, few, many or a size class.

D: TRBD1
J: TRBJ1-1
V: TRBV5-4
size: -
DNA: TGTGCCAGCAGCTCGCCAAATCCACAGGGGAGAAGGACTGAAGCTTTCTTT
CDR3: CASSSPNPQGRRTEAFF

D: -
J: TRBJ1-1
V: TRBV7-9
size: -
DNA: TGTGCCAGCAGCCCTCAGTTGGGTCGAGAAGCTTTCTTT
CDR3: CASSPQLGREAFF

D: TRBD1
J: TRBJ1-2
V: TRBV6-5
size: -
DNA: TGTGCCAGCAGTTACGGGACAGGCGGCTATGGCTACACCTTC
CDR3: CASSYGTGGYGYTF

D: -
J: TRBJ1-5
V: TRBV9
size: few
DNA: TGTGCCAGCAGCGGAGGCGACGGCCACAGGAAGCATTTT
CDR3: CASSGGDGHRKHF

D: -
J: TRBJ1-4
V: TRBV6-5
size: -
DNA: TGTGCCAGCAGTGAGCTCGTATCGGGAAAACTGTTTTTT
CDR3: CASSELVSGKLFF

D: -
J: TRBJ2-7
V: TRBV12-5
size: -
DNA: TGTGCTAGTGTCCTGACCTACGAGCAGTACTTC
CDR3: CASVLTYEQYF

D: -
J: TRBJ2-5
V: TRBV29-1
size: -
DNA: TGCAGCGAGGGTAGCTACGGGGAGACCCAGTACTTC
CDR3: CSEGSYGETQYF

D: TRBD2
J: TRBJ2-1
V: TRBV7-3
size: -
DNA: TGTGCCAGCAGCTTTATAGCGGGAGACGATGAGCAGTTCTTC
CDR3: CASSFIAGDDEQFF

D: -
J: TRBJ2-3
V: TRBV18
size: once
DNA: TGTGCCAGCTCACCGGCAGGGACTAGCACAGATACGCAGTATTTT
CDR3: CASSPAGTSTDTQYF

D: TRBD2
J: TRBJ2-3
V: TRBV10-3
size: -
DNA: TGTGCCATCAGGGGGGGACTAGCGGGCACAGATACGCAGTATTTT
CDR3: CAIRGGLAGTDTQYF

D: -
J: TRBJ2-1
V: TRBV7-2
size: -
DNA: TGTGCCAGCAGCCCTACGTCTGCCTACAATGAGCAGTTCTTC
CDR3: CASSPTSAYNEQFF

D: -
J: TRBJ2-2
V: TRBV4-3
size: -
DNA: TGCGCCAGCAGCTCCTTGGGGGTTCCCGGGGAGCTGTTTTTT
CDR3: CASSSLGVPGELFF

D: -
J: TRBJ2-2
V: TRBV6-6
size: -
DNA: TGTGCCACGAGGGTGGGGGACACCGGGGAGCTGTTTTTT
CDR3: CATRVGDTGELFF

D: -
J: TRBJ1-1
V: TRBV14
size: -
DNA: TGTGCCAGCAGCCCCAGGTTGGGGGCGGGGAACACTGAAGCTTTCTTT
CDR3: CASSPRLGAGNTEAFF

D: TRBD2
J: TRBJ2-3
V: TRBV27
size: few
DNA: TGTGCCAGCAGTTTATTCCCATGGACTAGCGGGAGCACAGATACGCAGTATTTT
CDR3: CASSLFPWTSGSTDTQYF

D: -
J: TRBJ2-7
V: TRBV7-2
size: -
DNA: TGTGCCAGCAGCTTAGTCGGGATGCGTGGCGCCGAGCAGTACTTC
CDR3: CASSLVGMRGAEQYF

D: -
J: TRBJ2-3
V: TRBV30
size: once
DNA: TGTGCCTGGTCCGCGCGGGGCTGGAGCACAGATACGCAGTATTTT
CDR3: CAWSARGWSTDTQYF

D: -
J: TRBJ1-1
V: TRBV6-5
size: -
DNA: TGTGCCAGCACTTTGTACCGGGGGCCCGGCACTGAAGCTTTCTTT
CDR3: CASTLYRGPGTEAFF

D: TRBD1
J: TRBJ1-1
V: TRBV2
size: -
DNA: TGTGCCAGCGACAGGGATTCTGGCACTGAAGCTTTCTTT
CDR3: CASDRDSGTEAFF

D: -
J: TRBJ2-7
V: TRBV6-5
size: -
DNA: TGTGCCAGCAGTTTAGGACTGACCTACGAGCAGTACTTC
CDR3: CASSLGLTYEQYF

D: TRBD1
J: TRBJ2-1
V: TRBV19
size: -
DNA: TGTGCCAGTAGTATAGATGGGACAGTCCGCTCCTACAATGAGCAGTTCTTC
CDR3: CASSIDGTVRSYNEQFF

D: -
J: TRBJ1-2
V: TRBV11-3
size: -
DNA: TGTGCCAGCAGCTTAGAAGGAGGCCTCGCCTATGGCTACACCTTC
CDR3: CASSLEGGLAYGYTF

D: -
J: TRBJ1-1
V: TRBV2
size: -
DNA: TGTGCCGCGGCGGGCTTGAACACTGAAGCTTTCTTT
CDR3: CAAAGLNTEAFF

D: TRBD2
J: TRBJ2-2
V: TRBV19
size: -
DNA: TGTGCCAGTAGGGGACTAGCGGTGAACACCGGGGAGCTGTTTTTT
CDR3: CASRGLAVNTGELFF

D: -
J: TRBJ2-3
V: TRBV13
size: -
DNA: TGTGCCAGCAGCTTAGATCCTGGCGGGGAGGCACTAGATACGCAGTATTTT
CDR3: CASSLDPGGEALDTQYF

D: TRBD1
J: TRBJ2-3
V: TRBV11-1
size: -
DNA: TGTGCCAGCAGCTTAGCGGCTCGACAGGGGGTTACAGATACGCAGTATTTT
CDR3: CASSLAARQGVTDTQYF